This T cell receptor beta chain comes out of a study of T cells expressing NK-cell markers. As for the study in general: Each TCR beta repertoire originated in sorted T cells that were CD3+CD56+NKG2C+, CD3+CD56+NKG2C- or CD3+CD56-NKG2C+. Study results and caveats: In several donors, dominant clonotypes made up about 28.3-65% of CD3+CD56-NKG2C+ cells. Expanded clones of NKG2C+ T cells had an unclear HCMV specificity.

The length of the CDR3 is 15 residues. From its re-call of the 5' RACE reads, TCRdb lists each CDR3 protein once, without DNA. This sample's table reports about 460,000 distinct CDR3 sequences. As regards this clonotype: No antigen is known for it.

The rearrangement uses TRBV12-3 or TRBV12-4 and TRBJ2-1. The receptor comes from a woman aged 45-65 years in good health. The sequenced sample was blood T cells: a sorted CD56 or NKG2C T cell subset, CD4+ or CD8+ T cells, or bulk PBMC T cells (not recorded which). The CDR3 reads CASSLPSGPYNEQFF.